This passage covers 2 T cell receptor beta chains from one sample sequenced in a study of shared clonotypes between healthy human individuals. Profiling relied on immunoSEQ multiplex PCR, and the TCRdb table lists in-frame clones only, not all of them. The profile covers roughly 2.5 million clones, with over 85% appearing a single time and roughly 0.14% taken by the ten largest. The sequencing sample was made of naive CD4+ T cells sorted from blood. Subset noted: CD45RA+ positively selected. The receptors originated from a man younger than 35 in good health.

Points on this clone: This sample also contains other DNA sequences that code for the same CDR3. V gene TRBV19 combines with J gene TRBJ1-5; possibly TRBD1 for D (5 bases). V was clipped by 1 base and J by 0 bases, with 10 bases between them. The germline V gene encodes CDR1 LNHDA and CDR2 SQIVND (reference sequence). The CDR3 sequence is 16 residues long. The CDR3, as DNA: TGTGCCAGTAGTATAGGGGGCGGTTATAGCAATCAGCCCCAGCATTTT. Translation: CASSIGGGYSNQPQHF.

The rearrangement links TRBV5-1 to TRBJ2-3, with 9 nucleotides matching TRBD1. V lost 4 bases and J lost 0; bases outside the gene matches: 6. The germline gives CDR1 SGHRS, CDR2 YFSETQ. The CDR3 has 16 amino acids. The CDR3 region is CASSEGTGPSTDTQYF. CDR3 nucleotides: TGCGCCAGCAGCGAAGGGACAGGGCCTAGCACAGATACGCAGTATTTT.